These 24 T cell receptor beta chains were sequenced from one sample in a study of T cells after yellow fever vaccination (dated by TCRdb to 2018 to 2020). The library came from 5' RACE. TCRdb names Illumina HiSeq 2500 as the instrument used. TCRdb's own reprocessing of the public reads used fastp at Q25 and MiXCR and kept productive beta chains. Each record represents a unique CDR3 protein, reported with the most common genes and DNA among its rows. This sample is represented by approximately 550,000 distinct CDR3 sequences; 15% to 20% of them were singletons. The biggest ten clones account for over 11% of the sample. Per the publication, the treatment or condition label means: live attenuated yellow fever vaccine strain. The material sequenced was PBMCs, taken 15 days after the yellow fever booster vaccination. These receptor sequences come from a man aged 25-45 years who received the YFV17D yellow fever vaccine.

This clonotype appeared a few times. This sequence joins TRBV6-5 and TRBJ1-2, with D possibly matching TRBD1 (6 bases). In germline, CDR1 is MNHEY, CDR2 SVGAGI. The CDR3 extends over 13 amino acids. Trimming removed 6 bases from V and 11 bases from J, with 19 bases in between. The CDR3 coding sequence is TGTGCCAGCAGCCACCCTGGGACAAACAAGTACACCTTC. It codes for CASSHPGTNKYTF.

This clonotype was detected a few times. The rearrangement joins TRBV18 to TRBJ2-6, with TRBD1 matching 7 bases. Germline values: CDR1 KGHSH, CDR2 LQKENI. V was clipped by 4 bases and J by 2 bases; unmatched bases: 5. The CDR3 is 16 residues long. The CDR3 is CASSQTRGPGANVLTF. DNA for the CDR3: TGTGCCAGCTCACAAACGAGGGGGCCTGGGGCCAACGTCCTGACTTTC.

This clonotype was counted a few times. The genes are TRBV25-1 and TRBJ2-1; 7 bases are shared with TRBD1. With V trimmed by 6 bases and J by 7 bases, 6 bases remained unmatched. Per germline, CDR1 MGHDK and CDR2 SYGVNS. The CDR3 spans 13 residues. The CDR3 sequence: CASSQGGGNEQFF. In nucleotides, the CDR3 is TGTGCCAGCAGCCAAGGGGGCGGTAATGAGCAGTTCTTC.

The gene calls are TRBV19 and TRBJ2-1, with 10 bases lining up with TRBD2. The V segment lost 9 bases and the J segment 7 bases; nucleotides outside the gene matches: 15. The germline gives CDR1 LNHDA, CDR2 SQIVND (reference sequence). There are 16 residues in the CDR3. This CDR3 reads CASHHWASGGGNEQFF. DNA for the CDR3: TGTGCCAGCCACCATTGGGCTAGCGGGGGTGGGAATGAGCAGTTCTTC.

This clonotype was recorded a few times. This chain uses TRBV4-3 with TRBJ2-7; TRBD2 aligns across 12 bases. The J segment lost 5 bases and the V segment lost 0 bases, leaving 2 bases of the junction unmatched. Germline loops: CDR1 LGHNA, CDR2 YSLEER. The CDR3 is 15 residues long. As DNA, the CDR3 is TGCGCCAGCAGCCAAGATGGACTAGCGGGGAACGAGCAGTACTTC. Translation gives CASSQDGLAGNEQYF.

The chain recombines TRBV11-2 with TRBJ2-1; D remains unclear. The CDR3 extends over 14 amino acids. Trimming cost V 2 bases and J 6 bases, with 11 bases left between them. Germline-derived CDR1 and CDR2 are SGHAT and FQNNGV. The CDR3 protein is CASSLNTWSNEQFF. The CDR3 DNA sequence: TGTGCCAGCAGCTTAAATACATGGAGCAATGAGCAGTTCTTC.

This chain links TRBV5-1 with TRBJ1-2; 7 bases agree with TRBD1. CDR1 is SGHRS and CDR2 is YFSETQ in the germline V gene. This CDR3 contains 13 residues. V was pared by 3 bases and J by 5 bases, with 4 bases of the junction left unmatched. In nucleotides, the CDR3 is TGCGCCAGCAGCTGGGACAGAAATTATGGCTACACCTTC. It translates to CASSWDRNYGYTF.

The V gene is TRBV10-3, the J gene TRBJ1-6; the D is unclear. V gave up 3 bases and J gave up 7 bases, with 7 bases separating them. The germline CDR1 and CDR2 sequences are ENHRY and SYGVKD. The CDR3 sequence is 13 residues long. The CDR3 DNA reads TGTGCCATCAGTGACAGTGGAAATTCACCCCTCCACTTT. It yields the protein CAISDSGNSPLHF.

This clonotype was found a few times. The rearrangement joins TRBV29-1 to TRBJ2-2, with a possible D match to TRBD2 (6 bases). CDR3 size: 13 residues. Trimming removed 7 bases at V and 6 bases at J, with 15 bases between. The germline gives CDR1 SQVTM, CDR2 ANQGSEA. The CDR3 here is CSGRGGPPGELFF. The CDR3 nucleotides are TGCAGCGGCCGTGGAGGGCCCCCCGGGGAGCTGTTTTTT.

The rearrangement links TRBV7-2 to TRBJ1-2; the D gene is possibly TRBD1 (5 bases). In germline, CDR1 is SGHTA, CDR2 FQGNSA. CDR3 length: 15 amino acids. The V end lost 1 base, the J end lost 3 bases, and 12 bases lay between the germline ends. CDR3 sequence (DNA): TGTGCCAGCAGCTTAGGGGGCAAGGTGGACTATGGCTACACCTTC. It encodes CASSLGGKVDYGYTF. Based on the CDR3 plus reference TRBV7-2 and TRBJ1-2, the full variable domain is GAGVSQSPSNKVTEKGKDVELRCDPISGHTALYWYRQSLGQGLEFLIYFQGNSAPDKSGLPSDRFSAERTGGSVSTLTIQRTQQEDSAVYLCASSLGGKVDYGYTFGSGTRLTVV.

This clonotype has just a few counts. The chain carries TRBV29-1 and TRBJ2-5; either TRBD1 or TRBD2 may supply D (5 bases each). The length of the CDR3 is 11 residues. V gave up 8 bases and J gave up 7 bases, with 14 bases separating them. CDR1 and CDR2 from the germline V gene are SQVTM and ANQGSEA. The CDR3 nucleotides are TGCAGCTCAGGGACCAGCGGGACCCAGTACTTC. Residues: CSSGTSGTQYF.

The chain has TRBV20-1 and TRBJ1-1; D is unclear. V lost 1 base and J 4 bases, leaving 13 bases between the germline ends. Germline V gene sequence: CDR1 DFQATT, CDR2 SNEGSKA (reference sequence). This CDR3 is 14 amino acids long. CDR3 residues: CSARGGSMGTEAFF. As DNA, the CDR3 is TGCAGTGCTAGAGGAGGATCTATGGGCACTGAAGCTTTCTTT.

The chain couples TRBV25-1 to TRBJ2-1, with 9 bases fitting TRBD2. The ends lost 3 bases at V and 12 bases at J; junction bases unmatched: 15. Germline V gene data show CDR1 as MGHDK and CDR2 as SYGVNS. The CDR3 is made up of 16 amino acids. The CDR3 spells CASSDERVAGEVGQFF. The DNA of the CDR3 is TGTGCCAGCAGTGATGAGAGAGTAGCGGGAGAGGTAGGGCAGTTCTTC.

Only a few counts were recorded for this clonotype. The chain employs TRBV7-2 and TRBJ2-7; 8 bases line up with TRBD2. This CDR3 region has 13 residues. Germline V gives CDR1 SGHTA, CDR2 FQGNSA. The V segment lost 8 bases and the J segment 5 bases; nucleotides outside the gene matches: 8. This CDR3 reads CASVAAGGNEQYF. The CDR3 DNA is TGTGCCAGCGTAGCCGCGGGGGGAAACGAGCAGTACTTC.

Ten or more counts support this clonotype. The germline gene is not matched at one end of the junction; a read error may be the cause. This chain's CDR3 is CASSLVGGYNEQFF. The CDR3 nucleotides read TGTGCCAGCAGTTTAGTTGGCGGCTACAATGAGCAGTTCTTC. The V gene is TRBV7-2, the J gene TRBJ2-1; D is unclear. Germline V lookup: CDR1 SGHTA, CDR2 FQGNSA. CDR3 length: 14 amino acids. Full variable domain (rest looked up from reference TRBV7-2 and TRBJ2-1): GAGVSQSPSNKVTEKGKDVELRCDPISGHTALYWYRQSLGQGLEFLIYFQGNSAPDKSGLPSDRFSAERTGGSVSTLTIQRTQQEDSAVYLCASSLVGGYNEQFFGPGTRLTVL.

This clonotype was seen repeatedly, ten times or more. The gene calls are TRBV5-1 and TRBJ2-7, with 7 bases matching TRBD1. This CDR3 is built from 16 residues. CDR1 SGHRS and CDR2 YFSETQ come from the germline V gene. After removal of 2 bases from V and 3 bases from J, the junction contained 11 bases not matched to a gene. CDR3 protein: CASSFGVRQGGYEQYF. In DNA form, the CDR3 reads TGCGCCAGCAGCTTCGGGGTGAGACAGGGCGGCTACGAGCAGTACTTC. The variable domain in full, completed from reference TRBV5-1 and TRBJ2-7, reads KAGVTQTPRYLIKTRGQQVTLSCSPISGHRSVSWYQQTPGQGLQFLFEYFSETQRNKGNFPGRFSGRQFSNSRSEMNVSTLELGDSALYLCASSFGVRQGGYEQYFGPGTRLTVT.

This clonotype was observed a few times. The chain combines TRBV15 with TRBJ2-3; possibly TRBD1 for D (5 bases). Germline V gene lookup returns CDR1 LNHNV and CDR2 YYDKDF (reference sequence). V was shortened by 7 bases and J by 5 bases, with 7 bases between the two germline ends. The CDR3 loop spans 11 amino acids. The chain's CDR3 is CATIRGDTQYF. The CDR3 bases are TGTGCCACCATTAGGGGAGATACGCAGTATTTT.

J is TRBJ2-1 and V is TRBV20-1, with TRBD2 matching over 12 bases. Germline V CDR1 and CDR2: DFQATT, SNEGSKA (reference sequence). The CDR3 contains 14 residues. V dropped 1 base and J dropped 10; count of bases not matched to a gene: 5. The CDR3: CSARASGRAGEQFF. The DNA of the CDR3 is TGCAGTGCTAGAGCTAGCGGGAGGGCCGGGGAGCAGTTCTTC.

This clonotype has just a few counts. The chain is built from TRBV7-9 and TRBJ2-7, with D tentatively TRBD2 (7 bases). V was trimmed by 4 bases and J by 4 bases, leaving 17 bases between them. Germline V lookup: CDR1 SEHNR, CDR2 FQNEAQ (reference sequence). This CDR3 comprises 15 residues. The CDR3 protein is CASSSYNGGLYEQYF. CDR3 coding DNA: TGTGCCAGCAGCTCCTACAACGGGGGGCTGTACGAGCAGTACTTC. The full variable domain, rest sourced from reference TRBV7-9 and TRBJ2-7, is DTGVSQNPRHKITKRGQNVTFRCDPISEHNRLYWYRQTLGQGPEFLTYFQNEAQLEKSRLLSDRFSAERPKGSFSTLEIQRTEQGDSAMYLCASSSYNGGLYEQYFGPGTRLTVT.

This sequence joins TRBV6-1 and TRBJ2-5; D possibly uses TRBD1 or TRBD2 (6 bases each). The germline gives CDR1 MNHNS, CDR2 SASEGT. V lost 5 bases to trimming and J lost 0 bases, with 13 bases between them. There are 15 residues in the CDR3. CDR3 region: CASSQGGQYQETQYF. Written as DNA, the CDR3 is TGTGCCAGCAGTCAGGGAGGACAGTACCAAGAGACCCAGTACTTC.

V usage is TRBV7-9 and J usage is TRBJ2-5; D is possibly TRBD2 (7 bases). Between the trimmed V and J ends, which lost 4 bases and 4 bases, there was a span of 19 bases. Germline values: CDR1 SEHNR, CDR2 FQNEAQ (reference sequence). The CDR3 covers 16 residues. The CDR3 spells CASSSRGGGARETQYF. The DNA of the CDR3 is TGTGCCAGCAGCTCCCGTGGTGGGGGGGCGAGAGAGACCCAGTACTTC.

This clonotype was seen more than once but under ten times. The chain couples TRBV6-5 to TRBJ2-7; D gene ambiguous. The germline V and J ends were trimmed by 0 bases and 3 bases, with 18 bases remaining between them. The length of the CDR3 is 17 residues. CDR1 and CDR2 from the germline V gene are MNHEY and SVGAGI. The CDR3, as DNA: TGTGCCAGCAGTTACTCAGTTTTCCGAAGTGGGTACTACGAGCAGTACTTC. Protein sequence: CASSYSVFRSGYYEQYF.

This clonotype was observed a few times. The chain carries TRBV20-1 and TRBJ2-7; 8 nucleotides agree with TRBD2. The J segment lost 4 bases and the V segment lost 3 bases, leaving 8 bases of the junction unmatched. Germline CDR1 reads DFQATT; CDR2 reads SNEGSKA (reference sequence). The length of the CDR3 is 14 residues. Here the CDR3 reads CSASLSSGSYEQYF. CDR3 nucleotides: TGCAGTGCTAGTTTATCGAGCGGGAGTTACGAGCAGTACTTC.

The chain combines TRBV11-1 with TRBJ1-2; no definite D call. The CDR3 loop spans 11 amino acids. V was pared by 8 bases and J by 9 bases, with 13 bases between. Germline assignment: CDR1 SGHAT and CDR2 FQDESV (reference sequence). In DNA, the CDR3 is TGTGCCAGCGAGGAGTATGGAAGCTACACCTTC. Its protein product is CASEEYGSYTF.